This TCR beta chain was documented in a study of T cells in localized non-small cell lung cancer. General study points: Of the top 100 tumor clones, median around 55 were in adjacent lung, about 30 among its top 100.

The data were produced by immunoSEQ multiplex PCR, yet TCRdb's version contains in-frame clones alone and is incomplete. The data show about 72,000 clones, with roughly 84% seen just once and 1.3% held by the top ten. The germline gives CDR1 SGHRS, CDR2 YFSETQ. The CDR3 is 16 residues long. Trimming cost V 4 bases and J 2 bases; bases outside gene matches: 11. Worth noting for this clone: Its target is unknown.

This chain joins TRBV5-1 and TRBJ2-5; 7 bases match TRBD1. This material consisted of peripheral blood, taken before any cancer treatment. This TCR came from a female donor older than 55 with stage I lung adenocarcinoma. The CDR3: CASSDGTVESQETQYF. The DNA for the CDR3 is TGCGCCAGCAGCGATGGGACAGTCGAATCGCAAGAGACCCAGTACTTC.